Below are 3 T cell receptor beta chains sequenced from a single sample in a study of T cells in Graves' hyperthyroidism and ophthalmopathy. There were TCR beta CDR3 regions amplified from RNA transcripts. TCR CDR3 underwent first-round RT-PCR with the HTBI primer set. TCRdb processed the multiplex PCR reads anew with MiXCR; each CDR3 protein has one entry. The sample has hundreds of thousands of distinct CDR3 sequences, around a sixth seen once; the top ten hold 15% to 20%. The sample was blood. The receptor source for this set is a woman aged 50 to 65 with Graves' hyperthyroidism that later progressed to Graves' ophthalmopathy.

The CDR3, as DNA: TGTGCCAGCAGCAGAGATATGGGAGAGAACACTGAAGCTTTCTTT. Residues: CASSRDMGENTEAFF. The chain links TRBV7-9 to TRBJ1-1; D is uncertain. This CDR3 contains 15 residues. Deletions cut 5 bases from V and 1 base from J, with 14 bases between. CDR1 is SEHNR, CDR2 FQNEAQ, per germline (reference sequence).

This clonotype has at least ten counts. V and J are TRBV20-1 and TRBJ2-1, with no clear D. Per germline, CDR1 DFQATT and CDR2 SNEGSKA (reference sequence). The ends were cut back, 0 bases at V and 8 bases at J, with 5 bases in the middle. This CDR3 is built from 11 residues. CDR3 protein: CSARDVYEQFF. In DNA, the CDR3 is TGCAGTGCTAGAGATGTTTATGAGCAGTTCTTC.

This clonotype was picked up many times. The chain links TRBV18 to TRBJ2-1, with 7 nucleotides matching TRBD1. Germline-derived CDR1 and CDR2 are KGHSH and LQKENI. The CDR3 spans 12 residues. J was trimmed by 10 bases and V by 6 bases; bases with no gene match: 6. CDR3 loop: CASSLQGQEQFF. CDR3 sequence (DNA): TGTGCCAGCTCGCTACAGGGGCAGGAGCAGTTCTTC.